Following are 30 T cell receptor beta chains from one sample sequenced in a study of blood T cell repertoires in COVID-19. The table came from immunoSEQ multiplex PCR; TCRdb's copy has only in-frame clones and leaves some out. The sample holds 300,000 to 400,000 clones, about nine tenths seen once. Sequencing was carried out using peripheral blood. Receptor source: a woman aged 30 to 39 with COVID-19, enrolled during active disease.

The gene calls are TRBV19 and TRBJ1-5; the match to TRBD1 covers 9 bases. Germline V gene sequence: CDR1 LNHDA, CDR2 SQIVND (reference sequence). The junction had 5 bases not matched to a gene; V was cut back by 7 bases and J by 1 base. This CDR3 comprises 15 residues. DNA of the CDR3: TGTGCCAGTAACGGACAGGGGTTAAGCAATCAGCCCCAGCATTTT. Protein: CASNGQGLSNQPQHF.

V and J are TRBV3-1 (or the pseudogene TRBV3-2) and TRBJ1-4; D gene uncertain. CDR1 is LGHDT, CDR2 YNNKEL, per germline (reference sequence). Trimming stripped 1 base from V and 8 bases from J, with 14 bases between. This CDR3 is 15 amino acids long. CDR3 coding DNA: TGTGCCAGCAGCCAAGGATTCCGGGTGGAAGAAAAACTGTTTTTT. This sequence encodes CASSQGFRVEEKLFF.

DNA of the CDR3: TGTGCCAGCAGCATATACGGTTCCGCTAATGAAAAACTGTTTTTT. Translated: CASSIYGSANEKLFF. This chain links TRBV7-9 with TRBJ1-4, with unresolved D. Germline assignment: CDR1 SEHNR and CDR2 FQNEAQ (reference sequence). CDR3 length: 15 amino acids. V was trimmed by 5 bases and J by 3 bases, leaving 13 bases between them.

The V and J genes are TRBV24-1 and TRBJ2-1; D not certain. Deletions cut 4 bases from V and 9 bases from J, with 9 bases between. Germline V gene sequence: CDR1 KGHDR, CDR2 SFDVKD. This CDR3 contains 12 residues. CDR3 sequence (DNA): TGTGCCACCAGTGACTCGCCAGGTGAGCAGTTCTTC. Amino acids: CATSDSPGEQFF.

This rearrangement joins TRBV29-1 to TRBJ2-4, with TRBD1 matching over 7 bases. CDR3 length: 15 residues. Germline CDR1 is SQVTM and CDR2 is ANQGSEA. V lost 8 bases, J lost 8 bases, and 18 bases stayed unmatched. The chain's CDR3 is CSSWRQGGLLHIQYF. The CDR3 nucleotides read TGCAGCTCATGGAGACAGGGTGGTCTTCTACACATTCAGTACTTC.

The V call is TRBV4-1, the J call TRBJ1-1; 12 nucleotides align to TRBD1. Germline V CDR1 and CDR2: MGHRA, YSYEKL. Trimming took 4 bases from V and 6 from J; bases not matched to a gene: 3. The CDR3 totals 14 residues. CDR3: CASSPGQGAAEAFF. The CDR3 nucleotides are TGCGCCAGCAGCCCGGGACAGGGGGCCGCTGAAGCTTTCTTT.

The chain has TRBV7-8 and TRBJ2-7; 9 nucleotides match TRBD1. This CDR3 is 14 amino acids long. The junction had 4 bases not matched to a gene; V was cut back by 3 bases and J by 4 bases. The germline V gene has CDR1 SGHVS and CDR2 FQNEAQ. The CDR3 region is CASSLGQGAYEQYF. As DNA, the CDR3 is TGTGCCAGCAGCTTGGGACAGGGTGCGTACGAGCAGTACTTC.

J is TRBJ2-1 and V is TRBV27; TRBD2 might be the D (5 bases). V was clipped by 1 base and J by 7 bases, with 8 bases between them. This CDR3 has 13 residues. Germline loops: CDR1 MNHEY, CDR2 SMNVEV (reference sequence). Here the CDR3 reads CASSLYPGNEQFF. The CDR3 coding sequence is TGTGCCAGCAGTTTATATCCGGGGAATGAGCAGTTCTTC.

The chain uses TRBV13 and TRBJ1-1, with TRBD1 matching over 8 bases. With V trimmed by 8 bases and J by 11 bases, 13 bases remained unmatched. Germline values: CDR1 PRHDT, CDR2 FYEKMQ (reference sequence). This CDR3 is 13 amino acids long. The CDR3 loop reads CASPKLDRVRAFF. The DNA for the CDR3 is TGTGCCAGCCCCAAATTGGACAGGGTTCGGGCTTTCTTT.

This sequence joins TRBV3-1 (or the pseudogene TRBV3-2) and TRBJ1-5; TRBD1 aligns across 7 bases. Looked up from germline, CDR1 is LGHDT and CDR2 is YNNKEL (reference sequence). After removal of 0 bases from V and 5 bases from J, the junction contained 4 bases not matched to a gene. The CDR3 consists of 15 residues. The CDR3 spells CASSQDRDSYQPQHF. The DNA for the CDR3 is TGTGCCAGCAGCCAAGATCGGGACAGCTATCAGCCCCAGCATTTT.

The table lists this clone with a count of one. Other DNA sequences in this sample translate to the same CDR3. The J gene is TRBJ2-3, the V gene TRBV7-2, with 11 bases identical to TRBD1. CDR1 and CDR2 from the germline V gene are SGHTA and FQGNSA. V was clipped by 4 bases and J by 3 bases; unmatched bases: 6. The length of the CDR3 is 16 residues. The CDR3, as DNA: TGTGCCAGCAGCTCCTCCGGGACAGGGGGAACAGATACGCAGTATTTT. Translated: CASSSSGTGGTDTQYF.

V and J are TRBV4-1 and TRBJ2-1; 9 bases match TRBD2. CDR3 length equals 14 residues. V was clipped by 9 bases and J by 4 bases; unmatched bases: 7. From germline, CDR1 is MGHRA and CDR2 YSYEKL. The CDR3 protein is CASSLSGGYNEQFF. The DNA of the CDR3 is TGCGCCAGTTCACTAAGCGGGGGGTACAATGAGCAGTTCTTC.

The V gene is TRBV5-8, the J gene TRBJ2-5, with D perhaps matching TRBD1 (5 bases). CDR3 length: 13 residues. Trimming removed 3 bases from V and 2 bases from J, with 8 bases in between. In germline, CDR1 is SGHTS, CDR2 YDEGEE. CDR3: CASSSQGQETQYF. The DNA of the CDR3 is TGTGCCAGCAGCTCTCAGGGTCAAGAGACCCAGTACTTC. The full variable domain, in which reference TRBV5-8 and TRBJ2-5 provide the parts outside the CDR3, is EAGVTQSPTHLIKTRGQQATLRCSPISGHTSVYWYQQALGLGLQFLLWYDEGEERNRGNFPPRFSGRQFPNYSSELNVNALELEDSALYLCASSSQGQETQYFGPGTRLLVL.

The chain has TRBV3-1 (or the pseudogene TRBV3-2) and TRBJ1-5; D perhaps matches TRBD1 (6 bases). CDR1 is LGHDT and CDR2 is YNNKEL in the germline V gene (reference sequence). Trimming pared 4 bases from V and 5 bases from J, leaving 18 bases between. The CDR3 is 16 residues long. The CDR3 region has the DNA TGTGCCAGCAGCCCATCCTCGACAGGTGCCGATCAGCCCCAGCATTTT. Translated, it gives CASSPSSTGADQPQHF.

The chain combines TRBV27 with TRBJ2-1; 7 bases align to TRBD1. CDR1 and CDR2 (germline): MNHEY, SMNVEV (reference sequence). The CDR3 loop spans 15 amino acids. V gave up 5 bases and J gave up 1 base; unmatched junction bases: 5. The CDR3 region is CASSLSRGSYNEQFF. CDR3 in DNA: TGTGCCAGCAGTCTCAGCAGGGGGTCCTACAATGAGCAGTTCTTC.

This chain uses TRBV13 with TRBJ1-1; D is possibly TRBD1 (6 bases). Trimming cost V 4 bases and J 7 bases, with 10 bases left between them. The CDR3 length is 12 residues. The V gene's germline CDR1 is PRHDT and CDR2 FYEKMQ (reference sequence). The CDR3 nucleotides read TGTGCCAGCAGCTCACAGGGTCTTGAAGCTTTCTTT. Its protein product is CASSSQGLEAFF.

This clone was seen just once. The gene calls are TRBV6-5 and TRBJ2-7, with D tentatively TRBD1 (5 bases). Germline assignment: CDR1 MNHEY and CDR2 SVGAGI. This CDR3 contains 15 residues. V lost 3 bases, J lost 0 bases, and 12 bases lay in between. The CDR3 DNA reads TGTGCCAGCAGTTATGACGGACATAGCTCCTACGAGCAGTACTTC. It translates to CASSYDGHSSYEQYF.

For the CDR3, the DNA is TGTGCCAGCAGCTTTGTATCTGGAAACACCATATATTTT. Protein product: CASSFVSGNTIYF. The chain employs TRBV11-2 and TRBJ1-3; D is uncertain. CDR3 length: 13 amino acids. Deletions cut 3 bases from V and 1 base from J, with 4 bases between. Germline values: CDR1 SGHAT, CDR2 FQNNGV.

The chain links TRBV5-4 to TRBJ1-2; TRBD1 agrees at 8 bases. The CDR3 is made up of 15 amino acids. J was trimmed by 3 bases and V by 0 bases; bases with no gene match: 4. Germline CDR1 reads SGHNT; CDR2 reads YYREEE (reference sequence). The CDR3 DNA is TGTGCCAGCAGCTTGGACAGGGGGGTAGACTATGGCTACACCTTC. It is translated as CASSLDRGVDYGYTF.

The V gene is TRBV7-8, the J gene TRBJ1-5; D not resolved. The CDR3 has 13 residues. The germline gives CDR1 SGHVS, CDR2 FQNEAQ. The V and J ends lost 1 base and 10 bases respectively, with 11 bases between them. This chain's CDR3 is CASSLDSLFPQHF. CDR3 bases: TGTGCCAGCAGCTTAGACAGCCTCTTCCCCCAGCATTTT.

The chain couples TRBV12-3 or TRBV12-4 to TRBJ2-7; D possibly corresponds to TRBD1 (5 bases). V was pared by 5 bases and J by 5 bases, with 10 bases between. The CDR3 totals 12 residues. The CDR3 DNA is TGTGCCAGCAGTCCAGTAGGGGACGAGCAGTACTTC. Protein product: CASSPVGDEQYF.

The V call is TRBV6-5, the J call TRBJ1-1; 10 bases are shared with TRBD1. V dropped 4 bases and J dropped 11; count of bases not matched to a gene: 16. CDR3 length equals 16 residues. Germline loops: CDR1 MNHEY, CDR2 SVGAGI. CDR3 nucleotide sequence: TGTGCCAGCAGTTCGTCTACCGGGACAGGGGCGTCCGAGGCTTTCTTT. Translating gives CASSSSTGTGASEAFF.

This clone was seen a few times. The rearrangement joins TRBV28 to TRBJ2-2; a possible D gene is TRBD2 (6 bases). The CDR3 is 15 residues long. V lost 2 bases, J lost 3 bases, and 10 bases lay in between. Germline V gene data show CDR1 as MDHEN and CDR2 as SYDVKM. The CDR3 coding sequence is TGTGCCAGCAGTTTACGGAGGGACCACACCGGGGAGCTGTTTTTT. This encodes CASSLRRDHTGELFF.

The CDR3 region has the DNA TGTGCCAGCAGCCTTGGCAGGGGGGTAGATGGCTACACCTTC. This translates into CASSLGRGVDGYTF. This chain links TRBV28 with TRBJ1-2; 7 bases match TRBD1. Germline CDR1 reads MDHEN; CDR2 reads SYDVKM. The CDR3 spans 14 residues. V was clipped by 6 bases and J by 6 bases; unmatched bases: 10.

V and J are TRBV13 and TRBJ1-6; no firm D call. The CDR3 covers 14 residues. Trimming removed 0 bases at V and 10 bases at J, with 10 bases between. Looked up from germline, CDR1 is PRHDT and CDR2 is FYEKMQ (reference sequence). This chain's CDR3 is CASSLGQAASPLHF. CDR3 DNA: TGTGCCAGCAGCTTAGGCCAGGCTGCATCACCCCTCCACTTT.

The CDR3 coding sequence is TGCGCCAGCAGCCAAGTGGGACAGTACAATGAGCAGTTCTTC. This codes for CASSQVGQYNEQFF. The chain has TRBV4-1 and TRBJ2-1, with 7 bases lining up with TRBD1. This CDR3 has 14 amino acids. V gave up 1 base and J gave up 4 bases; unmatched junction bases: 1. Per the germline V gene, CDR1 is MGHRA and CDR2 is YSYEKL.

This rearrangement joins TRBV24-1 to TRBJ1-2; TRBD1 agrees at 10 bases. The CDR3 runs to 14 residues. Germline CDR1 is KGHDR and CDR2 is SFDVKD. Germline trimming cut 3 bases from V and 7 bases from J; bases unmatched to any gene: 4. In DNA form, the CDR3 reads TGTGCCACCAGTGATCGGGACAGGGGTGGTGGCTACACCTTC. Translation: CATSDRDRGGGYTF.

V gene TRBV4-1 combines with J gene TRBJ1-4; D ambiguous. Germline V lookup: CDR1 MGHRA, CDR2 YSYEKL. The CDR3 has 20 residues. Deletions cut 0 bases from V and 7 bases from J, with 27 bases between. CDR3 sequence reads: CASSQDFFPLGLPEIEKLFF. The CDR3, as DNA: TGCGCCAGCAGCCAAGATTTTTTCCCACTAGGCCTCCCTGAAATTGAAAAACTGTTTTTT.

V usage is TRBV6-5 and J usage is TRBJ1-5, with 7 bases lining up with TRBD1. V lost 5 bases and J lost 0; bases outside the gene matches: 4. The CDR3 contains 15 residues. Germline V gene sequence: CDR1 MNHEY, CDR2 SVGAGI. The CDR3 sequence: CASSRTGVSNQPQHF. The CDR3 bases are TGTGCCAGCAGTCGAACAGGGGTTAGCAATCAGCCCCAGCATTTT.

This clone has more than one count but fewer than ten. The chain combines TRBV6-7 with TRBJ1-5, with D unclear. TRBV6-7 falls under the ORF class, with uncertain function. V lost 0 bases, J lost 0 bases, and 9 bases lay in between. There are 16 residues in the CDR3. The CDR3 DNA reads TGTGCCAGCAGTTACTCCGGGAATTATAGCAATCAGCCCCAGCATTTT. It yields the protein CASSYSGNYSNQPQHF.